These T cell receptor beta chains were read from a single sample in a study of control samples from healthy donors and cancer patients. Libraries were prepared by immunoSEQ multiplex PCR; TCRdb keeps only in-frame clonotypes and omits some of them. The sample holds roughly 450,000 clones; 80% to 95% are singletons and the top ten take 5.5% to 8%. The sequencing sample was made of PBMCs. These receptors were collected from a man in his forties with head and neck cancer. Each CDR3 is given with its conserved first and last residue. Each record gives: CDR3 DNA, CDR3 protein, clone size, V gene, D gene, J gene. A D gene is named only where the DNA matches it firmly. Expanded clones are given a class, and other clones once, few, many or no size at all.

TGTGCCAGCAGGAACTACTGGGCTTTCTTT,CASRNYWAFF,NA,TRBV6-6,NA,TRBJ1-1
TGTGCCAGCAGTTTTATCCGGGGGGCTTACGAGCAGTACTTC,CASSFIRGAYEQYF,NA,TRBV28,NA,TRBJ2-7
TGTGCCAGCAGCGGCAAGGGGGACAACAACTATGGCTACACCTTC,CASSGKGDNNYGYTF,NA,TRBV9,NA,TRBJ1-2
TGTGCCAGCAGCTCTAGGGCGGGAGGAACGAACACCGGGGAGCTGTTTTTT,CASSSRAGGTNTGELFF,few,TRBV7-8,TRBD2,TRBJ2-2
TGTGCCAGCAGGGGACAGCTCACCGGGGAGCTGTTTTTT,CASRGQLTGELFF,NA,TRBV9,TRBD1,TRBJ2-2
TGTGCCAGCAGTTCCCTCCAGCTAGCGGGGTACAATGAGCAGTTCTTC,CASSSLQLAGYNEQFF,once,TRBV27,TRBD2,TRBJ2-1
TGTGCCAGCAGGACAGGGTTGGAAAAACTGTTTTTT,CASRTGLEKLFF,NA,TRBV28,TRBD1,TRBJ1-4
TGTGCCAGCAGTTATACCGGTTCTGGGGCCAACGTCCTGACTTTC,CASSYTGSGANVLTF,NA,TRBV6-5,NA,TRBJ2-6
TGTGCCAGCAGCCAAGATTGGGCGGCGAGCTCTGGAAACACCATATATTTT,CASSQDWAASSGNTIYF,NA,TRBV4-2,NA,TRBJ1-3
TGTGCCAGCAGCGCTGTACCGCAGGTTTCATTCGAGCAGTTCTTC,CASSAVPQVSFEQFF,NA,TRBV9,NA,TRBJ2-1
TGCGCCAGCAGTTATGCCCTCGAGGGTGAGCAGTTCTTC,CASSYALEGEQFF,NA,TRBV10-1,NA,TRBJ2-1
TGTGCCAGCTGTTTGGAAGGTAATAGCGAAAAACTGTTTTTT,CASCLEGNSEKLFF,NA,TRBV28,NA,TRBJ1-4
TGTGCCGTCCATTCCGGGAGGGGAGTAGAGACCCAGTACTTC,CAVHSGRGVETQYF,NA,TRBV5-5,TRBD2,TRBJ2-5
TGTGCCAGCAGAACCCTTGGGGGGACTGAAGCTTTCTTT,CASRTLGGTEAFF,NA,TRBV27,NA,TRBJ1-1
TGTGCCAGCAGTTCCCGACAGGGGAACACTGAAGCTTTCTTT,CASSSRQGNTEAFF,NA,TRBV6-5,TRBD1,TRBJ1-1
TGTGCCAGCAGCTTGGCCAGGGGAGGAGAGGCTTTCTTT,CASSLARGGEAFF,NA,TRBV7-2,NA,TRBJ1-1
TGCGCCAGCAGCCAGGCCCGGGGCTACGAGCAGTACTTC,CASSQARGYEQYF,once,TRBV4-3,NA,TRBJ2-7
TGTGCCACCAGCAGAGGTAATGGAGGAGACTATGGCTACACCTTC,CATSRGNGGDYGYTF,NA,TRBV15,NA,TRBJ1-2
TGTGCCAGCAGCCCCGGACAGACTGAAGCTTTCTTT,CASSPGQTEAFF,few,TRBV7-9,NA,TRBJ1-1
TGTGCCAGCAGTGCTGCGCGGGGGAGCACCGGGGAGCTGTTTTTT,CASSAARGSTGELFF,NA,TRBV2,TRBD2,TRBJ2-2
TGTGCCAGCAGTCTCCTTGGGGTCTCTGGAAACACCATATATTTT,CASSLLGVSGNTIYF,NA,TRBV27,NA,TRBJ1-3
TGTGCCAGCAGCTTGGCAGGGATGGGGACTGAAGCTTTCTTT,CASSLAGMGTEAFF,NA,TRBV7-9,NA,TRBJ1-1
TGTGCCAGCAGCCAGGGCGCTGAAGCTTTCTTT,CASSQGAEAFF,NA,TRBV12-3/TRBV12-4,NA,TRBJ1-1
TGTGCCAGCAGCGTAGGTTCGACTACCTACGAGCAGTACTTC,CASSVGSTTYEQYF,NA,TRBV9,NA,TRBJ2-7
TGTGCCAGCAGCGAAAGGACTAGCGGGAGGGCAATATCCTACAATGAGCAGTTCTTC,CASSERTSGRAISYNEQFF,NA,TRBV14,TRBD2,TRBJ2-1
TGTGCCAGCAGCCAAGATGGACCTTTTGCGGGAGTTCCAGATACGCAGTATTTT,CASSQDGPFAGVPDTQYF,NA,TRBV3-1/TRBV3-2,TRBD2,TRBJ2-3
TGCGCCAGCAGCCAAGATTATTCGGGGCTCTCCTACGAGCAGTACTTC,CASSQDYSGLSYEQYF,NA,TRBV4-1,NA,TRBJ2-7
TGTGCTAGTGGTTTGGGAGGACAGGGACAAGAGACCCAGTACTTC,CASGLGGQGQETQYF,NA,TRBV12-5,TRBD1,TRBJ2-5
TGTGCCAGCAGCCGATACCGGGACACGGTAGCGGAGCAGTTCTTC,CASSRYRDTVAEQFF,few,TRBV5-6,NA,TRBJ2-1